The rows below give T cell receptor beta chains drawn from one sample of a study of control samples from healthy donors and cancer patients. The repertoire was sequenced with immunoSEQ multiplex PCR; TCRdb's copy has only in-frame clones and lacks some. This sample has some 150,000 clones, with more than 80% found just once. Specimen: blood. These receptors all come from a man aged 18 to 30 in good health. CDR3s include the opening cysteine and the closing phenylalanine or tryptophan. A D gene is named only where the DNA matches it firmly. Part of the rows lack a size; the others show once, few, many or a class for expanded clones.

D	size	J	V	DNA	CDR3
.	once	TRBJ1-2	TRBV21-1	TGTGCCAGCAGGGGGTCATATGGCTACACCTTC	CASRGSYGYTF
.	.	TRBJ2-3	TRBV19	TGTGCCAGTAGTATTGGGGTCGCGATCGATACGCAGTATTTT	CASSIGVAIDTQYF
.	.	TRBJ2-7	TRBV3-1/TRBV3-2	TGTGCCAGCAGCCAAGATATTTCATGGGGGTATTCCTACGAGCAGTACTTC	CASSQDISWGYSYEQYF
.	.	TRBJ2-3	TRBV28	TGTGCCAGCACCTATGGGGCAGGTAGCACAGATACGCAGTATTTT	CASTYGAGSTDTQYF
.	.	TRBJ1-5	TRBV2	TGTGCCAGCAACGACGAAGGGTCGCCCCAGCATTTT	CASNDEGSPQHF
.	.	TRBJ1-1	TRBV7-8	TGTGCCAGCAACTTAGAACAGGGAAACACTGAAGCTTTCTTT	CASNLEQGNTEAFF
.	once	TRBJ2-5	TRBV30	TGTGCCTGGAGTGTATCCCTATCGGTCGGCCAGTACTTC	CAWSVSLSVGQYF
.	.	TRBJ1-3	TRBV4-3	TGCGCCAGCAGCCAAGATGGGCCCCAAGACACCATATATTTT	CASSQDGPQDTIYF
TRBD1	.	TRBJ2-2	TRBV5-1	TGCGCCAGCAGCCCAGGGGGACGGGACACCGGGGAGCTGTTTTTT	CASSPGGRDTGELFF
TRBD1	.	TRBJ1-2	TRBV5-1	TGCGCCAGCAGCTTGGCTGGACAGGGGCCTAACTATGGCTACACCTTC	CASSLAGQGPNYGYTF
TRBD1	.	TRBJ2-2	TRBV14	TGTGCCAGTGCAGACCGGGACAGGGGGACGAACACCGGGGAGCTGTTTTTT	CASADRDRGTNTGELFF
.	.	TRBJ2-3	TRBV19	TGTGCCAGTAGTATAGATGAGGGTACCAGGACAGATACGCAGTATTTT	CASSIDEGTRTDTQYF
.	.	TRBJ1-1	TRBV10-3	TGTGCCATCAGTGAGTCTTGGGAAGCTTTCTTT	CAISESWEAFF
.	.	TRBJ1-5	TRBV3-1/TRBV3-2	TGTGCCAGCAGCCAAGAGAGTGGCAATCAGCCCCAGCATTTT	CASSQESGNQPQHF
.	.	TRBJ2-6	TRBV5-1	TGCGCCAGCAGCTTGAATCCACAAGAAAGTACTGGGGCCAACGTCCTGACTTTC	CASSLNPQESTGANVLTF
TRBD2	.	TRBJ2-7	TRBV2	TGTGCCAGCATTAAAGCGGGGGCCGTCTACGAGCAGTACTTC	CASIKAGAVYEQYF
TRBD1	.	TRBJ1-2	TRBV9	TGTGCCAGCAGCCCCTTCCTACTGGCACAGGGGGTTAACTATGGCTACACCTTC	CASSPFLLAQGVNYGYTF
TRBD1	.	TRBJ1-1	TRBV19	TGTGCCAGTAGTATGGGACAGGGATTGAACACTGAAGCTTTCTTT	CASSMGQGLNTEAFF
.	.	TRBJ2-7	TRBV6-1	TGTGCCAGCAGTGAAGCGCTCTGGAAACTTCGCTACGAGCAGTACTTC	CASSEALWKLRYEQYF
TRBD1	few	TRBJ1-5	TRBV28	TGTGCCAGCACCTACTCCCGACAGGGCCGGAATCAGCCCCAGCATTTT	CASTYSRQGRNQPQHF
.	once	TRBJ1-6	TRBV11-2	TGTGCCAGCAGCTTAGGAGGGGCCTATAATTCACCCCTCCACTTT	CASSLGGAYNSPLHF
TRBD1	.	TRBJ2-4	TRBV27	TGTGCCAGCAGTTTGGTAGGGGGCAACATTCAGTACTTC	CASSLVGGNIQYF
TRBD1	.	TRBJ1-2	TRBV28	TGTGCCAGCAGTTCCGGACAGGGGGCATGGGGCTACACCTTC	CASSSGQGAWGYTF
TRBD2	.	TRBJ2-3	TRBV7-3	TGTGCCAGCAGCTCGGGACTAACTAGCACAGATACGCAGTATTTT	CASSSGLTSTDTQYF
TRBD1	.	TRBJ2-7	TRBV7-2	TGTGCCAGCAGCTCCACCAGGACAGGGGATCGCTACGAGCAGTACTTC	CASSSTRTGDRYEQYF
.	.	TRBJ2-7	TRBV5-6	TGTGCCAGCAGCTTTACGGGGGTCTACGAGCAGTACTTC	CASSFTGVYEQYF
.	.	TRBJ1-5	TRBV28	TGTGCCAGCAGTTTACCGGGTCCTCAGCCCCAGCATTTT	CASSLPGPQPQHF
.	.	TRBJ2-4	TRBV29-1	TGCAGCGTTGAAGCCAAAAACATTCAGTACTTC	CSVEAKNIQYF
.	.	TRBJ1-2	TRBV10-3	TGTGCCATCAGTGAAGCACAGTATGGCTACACCTTC	CAISEAQYGYTF
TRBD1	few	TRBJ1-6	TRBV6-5	TGTGCCACCCAGGGGGGGCAGGGACCTAATTCACCCCTCCACTTT	CATQGGQGPNSPLHF
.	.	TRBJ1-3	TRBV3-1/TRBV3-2	TGTGCCAGCAGCCACCTGGACGAAAGGGACACCATATATTTT	CASSHLDERDTIYF
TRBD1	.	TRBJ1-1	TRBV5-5	TGTGCCAGCAGCTTGACAGGGGGGACTGCGGGCACTGAAGCTTTCTTT	CASSLTGGTAGTEAFF
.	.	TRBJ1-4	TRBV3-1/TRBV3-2	TGTGCCAGCAGCCTCGGGGGGGAAGGGAGGAATGAAAAACTGTTTTTT	CASSLGGEGRNEKLFF
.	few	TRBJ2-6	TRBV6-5	TGTGCCAGCAGTTACTCGGACGGCTCTGGGGCCAACGTCCTGACTTTC	CASSYSDGSGANVLTF
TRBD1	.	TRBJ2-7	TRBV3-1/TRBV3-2	TGTGCCAGCAGCAATAAGGGACAGACCTACGAGCAGTACTTC	CASSNKGQTYEQYF